The entry that follows covers one T cell receptor (beta chain) sequence. Its antigen is not known. The CDR3 is 17 residues long. V dropped 3 bases and J dropped 4 bases, with 19 bases sitting between them. The data stem from a study of siplizumab effects on memory and regulatory T cells. Broader study findings: Poor capture below about 10^-5 frequency left most alloreactive clones unmapped to unstimulated subsets. Naive T cells appeared more diverse than memory cells and seemed to be major alloresponse contributors.

TCR templates, about 100,000 per sample, were assayed. The repertoire was sequenced with immunoSEQ multiplex PCR; TCRdb's copy has only in-frame clones and lacks some. The sample has some 53,000 clones; 95% to 98% are singletons. The V call is TRBV23-1, the J call TRBJ1-5; D is perhaps TRBD1 (6 bases). TRBV23-1 is identified as an open reading frame with a role that is uncertain. This TCR was sampled from a human donor in good health. The sample was naive CD4+ T cells sorted from blood. The CDR3 nucleotides read TGCGCCAGCAGTCACAAAGAGGACAGCCAATTGAATCAGCCCCAGCATTTT. The encoded protein is CASSHKEDSQLNQPQHF.